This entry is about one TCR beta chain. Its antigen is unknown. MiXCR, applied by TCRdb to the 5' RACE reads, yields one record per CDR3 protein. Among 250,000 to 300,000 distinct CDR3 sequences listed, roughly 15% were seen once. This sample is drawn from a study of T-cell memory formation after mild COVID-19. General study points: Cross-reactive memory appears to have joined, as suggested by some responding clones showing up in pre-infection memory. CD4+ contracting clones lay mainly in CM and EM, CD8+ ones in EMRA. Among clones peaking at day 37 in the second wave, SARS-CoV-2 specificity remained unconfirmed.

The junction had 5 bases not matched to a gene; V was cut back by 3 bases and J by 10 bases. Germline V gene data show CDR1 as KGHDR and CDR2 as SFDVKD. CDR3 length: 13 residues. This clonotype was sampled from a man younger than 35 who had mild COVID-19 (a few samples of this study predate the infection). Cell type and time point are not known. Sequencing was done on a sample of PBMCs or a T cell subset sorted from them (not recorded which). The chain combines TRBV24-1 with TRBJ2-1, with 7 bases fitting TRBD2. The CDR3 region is CATSDRGLQEQFF. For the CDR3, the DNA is TGTGCCACCAGTGATCGGGGACTACAGGAGCAGTTCTTC.